This TCR beta chain is from a study of a mutant IDH1 vaccine in newly diagnosed glioma. There are 16 residues in the CDR3. V lost 3 bases and J lost 0; bases outside the gene matches: 4. Germline V CDR1 and CDR2: SGHKS, YYEKEE (reference sequence). The assay was immunoSEQ multiplex PCR, and TCRdb's table has in-frame clones only and misses some. The table shows around 57,000 clones, with about 85% occurring only once. This sample's time point: week 35, safety follow-up. The investigators gave 300 ug of mutant IDH1 20-mer peptide in each vaccine dose, together with topical imiquimod. Worth noting for this clone: The antigen is unknown.

The specimen comprised PBMCs, sampled from a glioma patient whose treatment included an IDH1 peptide vaccine. The chain joins TRBV5-5 to TRBJ2-5; 11 bases fit TRBD1. This sequence originates from a man aged 30-40 years with glioma. The CDR3 DNA sequence: TGTGCCAGCAGCTCCGGACAGGGGGCAAACCAAGAGACCCAGTACTTC. Translated: CASSSGQGANQETQYF.